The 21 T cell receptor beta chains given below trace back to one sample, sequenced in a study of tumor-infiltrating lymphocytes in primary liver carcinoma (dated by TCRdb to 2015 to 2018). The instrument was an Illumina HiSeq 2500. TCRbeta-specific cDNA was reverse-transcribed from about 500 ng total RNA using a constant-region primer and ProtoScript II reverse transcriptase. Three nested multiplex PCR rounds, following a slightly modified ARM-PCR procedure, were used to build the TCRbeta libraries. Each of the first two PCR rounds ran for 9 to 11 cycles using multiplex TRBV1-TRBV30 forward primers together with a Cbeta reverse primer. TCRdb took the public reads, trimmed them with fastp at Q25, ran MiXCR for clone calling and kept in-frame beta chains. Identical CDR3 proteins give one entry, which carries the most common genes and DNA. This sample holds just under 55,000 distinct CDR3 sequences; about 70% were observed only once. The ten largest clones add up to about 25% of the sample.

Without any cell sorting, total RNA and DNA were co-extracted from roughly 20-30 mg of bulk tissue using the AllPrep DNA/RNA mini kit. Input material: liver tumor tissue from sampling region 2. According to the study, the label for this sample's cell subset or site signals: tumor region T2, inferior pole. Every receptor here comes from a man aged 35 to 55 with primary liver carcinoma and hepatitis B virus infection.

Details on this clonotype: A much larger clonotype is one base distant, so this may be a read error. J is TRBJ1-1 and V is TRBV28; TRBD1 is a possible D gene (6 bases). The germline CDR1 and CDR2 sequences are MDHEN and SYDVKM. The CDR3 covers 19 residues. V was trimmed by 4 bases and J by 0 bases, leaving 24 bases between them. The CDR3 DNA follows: TGTGCCAGCAGTTGCGTCTACCTACAGGGCATGGGGGTGAACACTGAAGCTTTCTTT. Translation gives CASSCVYLQGMGVNTEAFF.

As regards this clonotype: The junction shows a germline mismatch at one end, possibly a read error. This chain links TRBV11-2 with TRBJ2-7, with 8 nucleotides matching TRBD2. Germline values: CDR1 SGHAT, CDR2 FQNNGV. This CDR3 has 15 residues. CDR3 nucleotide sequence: TGTGTCAGCAGCTTCCCGGGACTAGAGATCCTCGGGCAGTACTTC. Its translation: CVSSFPGLEILGQYF.

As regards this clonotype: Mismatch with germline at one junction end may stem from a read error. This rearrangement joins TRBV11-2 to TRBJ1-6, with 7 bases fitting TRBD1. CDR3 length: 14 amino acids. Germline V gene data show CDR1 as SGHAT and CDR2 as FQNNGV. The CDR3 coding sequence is TGTGCCAGCAGCATAGAGGGGGCGAATTCACCTCTCCACTTT. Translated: CASSIEGANSPLHF.

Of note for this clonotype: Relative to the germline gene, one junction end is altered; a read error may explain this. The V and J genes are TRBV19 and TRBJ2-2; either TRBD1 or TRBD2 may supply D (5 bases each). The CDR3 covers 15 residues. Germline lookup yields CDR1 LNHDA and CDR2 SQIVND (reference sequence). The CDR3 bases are TGTGCCAGTATCTACTCAGGGAAGAACACCGGGAAGCTGTTTTTT. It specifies CASIYSGKNTGKLFF. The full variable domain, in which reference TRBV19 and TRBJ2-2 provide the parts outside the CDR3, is DGGITQSPKYLFRKEGQNVTLSCEQNLNHDAMYWYRQDPGQGLRLIYYSQIVNDFQKGDIAEGYSVSREKKESFPLTVTSAQKNPTAFYLCASIYSGKNTGKLFFGEGSRLTVL.

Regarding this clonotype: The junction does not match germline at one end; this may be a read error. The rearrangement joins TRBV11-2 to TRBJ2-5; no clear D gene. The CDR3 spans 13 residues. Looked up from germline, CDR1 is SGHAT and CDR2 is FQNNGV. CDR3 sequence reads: CASSLDFLETLYF. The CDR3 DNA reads TGTGCGAGTAGCTTAGATTTTCTGGAGACCCTGTACTTC.

For the CDR3, the DNA is TGTGCCAGCAGCTCCGGACGGCTTTGCGCGTGCGAGCAGTACTTC. It encodes CASSSGRLCACEQYF. The genes are TRBV11-2 and TRBJ2-7; no reliable D call. Trimming shortened V by 4 bases and J by 6 bases, and 19 bases separated the two germline ends. CDR1 is SGHAT and CDR2 is FQNNGV in the germline V gene. The CDR3 consists of 15 residues. The full variable domain, rest sourced from reference TRBV11-2 and TRBJ2-7, is EAGVAQSPRYKIIEKRQSVAFWCNPISGHATLYWYQQILGQGPKLLIQFQNNGVVDDSQLPKDRFSAERLKGVDSTLKIQPAKLEDSAVYLCASSSGRLCACEQYFGPGTRLTVT.

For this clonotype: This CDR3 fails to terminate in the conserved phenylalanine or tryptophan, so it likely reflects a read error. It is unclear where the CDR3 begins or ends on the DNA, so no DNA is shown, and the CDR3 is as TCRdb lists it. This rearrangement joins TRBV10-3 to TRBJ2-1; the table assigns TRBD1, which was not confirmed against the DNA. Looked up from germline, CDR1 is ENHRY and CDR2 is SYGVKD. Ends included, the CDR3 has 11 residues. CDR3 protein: CAIGEGSRQSL.

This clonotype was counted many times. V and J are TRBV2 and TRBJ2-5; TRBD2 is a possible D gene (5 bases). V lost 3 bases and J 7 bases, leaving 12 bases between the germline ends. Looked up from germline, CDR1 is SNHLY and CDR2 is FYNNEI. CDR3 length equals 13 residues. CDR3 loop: CASSDTVGGTQYF. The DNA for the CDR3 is TGTGCCAGCAGTGATACGGTAGGAGGGACCCAGTACTTC. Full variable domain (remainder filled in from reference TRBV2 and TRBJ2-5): EPEVTQTPSHQVTQMGQEVILRCVPISNHLYFYWYRQILGQKVEFLVSFYNNEISEKSEIFDDQFSVERPDGSNFTLKIRSTKLEDSAMYFCASSDTVGGTQYFGPGTRLLVL.

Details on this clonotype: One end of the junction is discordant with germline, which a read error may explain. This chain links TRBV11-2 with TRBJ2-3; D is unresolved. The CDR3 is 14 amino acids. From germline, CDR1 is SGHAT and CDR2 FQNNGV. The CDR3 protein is CVSSLERGTDTLYF. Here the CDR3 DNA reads TGTGTCAGCAGCTTAGAAAGAGGCACAGATACACTGTATTTT.

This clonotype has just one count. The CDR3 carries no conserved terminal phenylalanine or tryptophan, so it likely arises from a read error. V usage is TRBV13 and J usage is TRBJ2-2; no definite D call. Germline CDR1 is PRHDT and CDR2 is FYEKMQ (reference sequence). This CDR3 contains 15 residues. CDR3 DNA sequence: TGTGCCAGCAGCTTCGTCAGTGCGAACATCGGGGAGCTGTTTTCT. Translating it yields CASSFVSANIGELFS.

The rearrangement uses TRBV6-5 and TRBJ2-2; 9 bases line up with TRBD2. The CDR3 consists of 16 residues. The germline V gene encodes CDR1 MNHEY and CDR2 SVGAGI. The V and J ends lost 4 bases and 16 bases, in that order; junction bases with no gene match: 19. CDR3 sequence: CASSSLSGRITGGPFF. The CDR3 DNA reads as TGTGCCAGCAGTTCCTTGAGCGGGAGGATTACCGGGGGGCCGTTTTTT.

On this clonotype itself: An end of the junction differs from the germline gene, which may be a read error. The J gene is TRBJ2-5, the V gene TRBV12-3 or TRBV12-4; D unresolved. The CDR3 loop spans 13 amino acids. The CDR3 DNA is TGTGCCAGCAGTTTGGGCCGTCAAGAGACCCGGTATTTC. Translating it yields CASSLGRQETRYF.

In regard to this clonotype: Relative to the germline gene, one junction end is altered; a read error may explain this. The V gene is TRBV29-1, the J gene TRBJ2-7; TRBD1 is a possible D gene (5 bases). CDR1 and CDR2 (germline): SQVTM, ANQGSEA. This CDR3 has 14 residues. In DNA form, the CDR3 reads TGCAGCGTTATAACAAGGGGCAGCCCCTACGAGCCGTATTTC. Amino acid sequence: CSVITRGSPYEPYF.

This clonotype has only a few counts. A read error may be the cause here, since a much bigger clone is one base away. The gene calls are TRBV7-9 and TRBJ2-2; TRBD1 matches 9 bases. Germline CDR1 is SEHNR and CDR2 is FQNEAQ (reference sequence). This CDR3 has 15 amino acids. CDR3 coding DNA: TGTGCCAGCAACTTAGGACAGGGGAGAGCCGGGGAGCTGTTTTTT. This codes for CASNLGQGRAGELFF.

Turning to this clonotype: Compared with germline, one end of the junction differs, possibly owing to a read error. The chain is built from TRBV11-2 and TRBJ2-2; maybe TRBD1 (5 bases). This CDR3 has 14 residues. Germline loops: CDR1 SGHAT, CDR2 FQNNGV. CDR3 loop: CVSSLGVRTGELFF. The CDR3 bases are TGTGTCAGCAGCTTAGGGGTCCGGACCGGGGAGCTGTTTTTT.

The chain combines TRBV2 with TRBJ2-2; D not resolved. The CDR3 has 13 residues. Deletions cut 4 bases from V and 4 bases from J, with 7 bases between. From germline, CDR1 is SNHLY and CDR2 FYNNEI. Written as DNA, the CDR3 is TGTGCCAGCAGTGGCCAACCCACCGGGGAGCTGTTTTTT. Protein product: CASSGQPTGELFF.

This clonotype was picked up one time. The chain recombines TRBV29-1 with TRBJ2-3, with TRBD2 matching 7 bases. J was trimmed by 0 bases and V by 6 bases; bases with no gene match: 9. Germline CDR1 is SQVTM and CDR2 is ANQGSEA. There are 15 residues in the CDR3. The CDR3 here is CSVRASGGSTDTQYF. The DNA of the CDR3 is TGCAGCGTGCGGGCTAGCGGAGGGAGCACAGATACGCAGTATTTT.

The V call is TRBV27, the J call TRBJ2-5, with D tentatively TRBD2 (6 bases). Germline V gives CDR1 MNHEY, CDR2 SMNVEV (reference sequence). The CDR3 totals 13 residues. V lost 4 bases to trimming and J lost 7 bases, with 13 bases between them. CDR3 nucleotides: TGTGCCAGCAGTTGGGGTGAGGGAGGGACCCAGTACTTC. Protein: CASSWGEGGTQYF.

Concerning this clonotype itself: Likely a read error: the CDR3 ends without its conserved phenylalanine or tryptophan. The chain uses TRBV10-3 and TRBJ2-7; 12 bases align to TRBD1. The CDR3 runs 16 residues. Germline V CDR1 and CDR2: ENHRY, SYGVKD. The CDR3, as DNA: TGTACCATCAGTGGTATCGGGACAGGGGGCAAATACGAGCAGTACCTC. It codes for CTISGIGTGGKYEQYL.

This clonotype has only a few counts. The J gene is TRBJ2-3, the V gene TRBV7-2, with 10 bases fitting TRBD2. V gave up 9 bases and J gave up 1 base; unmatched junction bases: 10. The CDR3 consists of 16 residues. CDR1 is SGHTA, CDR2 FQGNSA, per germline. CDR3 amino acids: CASSSGRGPRTDTQYF. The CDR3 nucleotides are TGTGCCAGTTCTAGCGGGAGAGGGCCACGCACAGATACGCAGTATTTT. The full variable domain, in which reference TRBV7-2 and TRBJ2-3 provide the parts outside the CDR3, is GAGVSQSPSNKVTEKGKDVELRCDPISGHTALYWYRQSLGQGLEFLIYFQGNSAPDKSGLPSDRFSAERTGGSVSTLTIQRTQQEDSAVYLCASSSGRGPRTDTQYFGPGTRLTVL.

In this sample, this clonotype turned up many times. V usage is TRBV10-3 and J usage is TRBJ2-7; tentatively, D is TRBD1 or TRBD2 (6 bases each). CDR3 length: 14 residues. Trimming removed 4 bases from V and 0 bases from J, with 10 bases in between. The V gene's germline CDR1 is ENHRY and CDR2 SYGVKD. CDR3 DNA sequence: TGTGCCATCAGTGCGGGGGCCCTCTCCTACGAGCAGTACTTC. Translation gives CAISAGALSYEQYF.